Below, 9 T cell receptor beta chains from the same sample are listed, as sequenced in a study of cytotoxic CD8 clonotypes in ibrutinib-treated CLL. The table came from immunoSEQ multiplex PCR; TCRdb's copy has only in-frame clones and leaves some out. The table includes 330,000 or so clones, under 70% detected once. Sequenced here: PBMCs, sampled after 36 months of ibrutinib treatment. Source of these receptors: a human donor with chronic lymphocytic leukemia.

The CDR3 here is CASSDRSGEQYF. The CDR3 DNA follows: TGTGCCAGCAGCGACAGGTCCGGTGAGCAGTACTTC. This sequence joins TRBV6-6 and TRBJ2-7, with D possibly TRBD1 on 6 matching bases. CDR1 MNHNY and CDR2 SVGAGI come from the germline V gene (reference sequence). This CDR3 region has 12 residues. Trimming pared 6 bases from V and 7 bases from J, leaving 13 bases between.

This clone was observed once. The rearrangement joins TRBV6-5 to TRBJ1-2; 7 nucleotides line up with TRBD1. This CDR3 comprises 14 residues. The germline gives CDR1 MNHEY, CDR2 SVGAGI. The trim removed 2 bases at V and 4 bases at J, leaving 4 bases unmatched. The CDR3 sequence is CASSYRDRGYGYTF. Here the CDR3 DNA reads TGTGCCAGCAGTTACAGGGACAGAGGCTATGGCTACACCTTC.

The chain joins TRBV27 to TRBJ2-3; TRBD2 agrees at 13 bases. V lost 1 base and J lost 4; bases outside the gene matches: 11. From germline, CDR1 is MNHEY and CDR2 SMNVEV (reference sequence). This CDR3 is 19 amino acids long. The DNA for the CDR3 is TGTGCCAGCAGTTTATACCAACGCCCCACTAGCGGGGGGGCAGATACGCAGTATTTT. Translating it yields CASSLYQRPTSGGADTQYF.

This sequence joins TRBV7-2 and TRBJ2-2; 10 nucleotides agree with TRBD1. The J segment lost 6 bases and the V segment lost 7 bases, leaving 5 bases of the junction unmatched. Looked up from germline, CDR1 is SGHTA and CDR2 is FQGNSA. The CDR3 extends over 14 amino acids. DNA of the CDR3: TGTGCCAGCACCCTGACAGGGGGCTCCGGGGAGCTGTTTTTT. Translated: CASTLTGGSGELFF.

This clone was observed a handful of times. The chain carries TRBV2 and TRBJ2-2; TRBD1 aligns across 8 bases. The germline gives CDR1 SNHLY, CDR2 FYNNEI. The V gene end was trimmed by 6 bases and the J gene end by 5 bases; junction bases not matched to a gene: 8. There are 15 residues in the CDR3. The CDR3 nucleotides are TGTGCCAGCAGGCCAGGGGGCTTTAGTACCGGGGAGCTGTTTTTT. Translated: CASRPGGFSTGELFF.

This clone was detected a few times. This chain connects TRBV5-1 to TRBJ2-3; 9 bases fit TRBD2. V trimming: 2 bases; J trimming: 3 bases; junction bases outside the gene matches: 7. This CDR3 spans 16 amino acids. From germline, CDR1 is SGHRS and CDR2 YFSETQ. CDR3 sequence reads: CASSLVAGVGTDTQYF. The CDR3, as DNA: TGCGCCAGCAGCTTAGTAGCGGGAGTGGGTACAGATACGCAGTATTTT.

The chain combines TRBV4-3 with TRBJ2-3; a possible D gene is TRBD1 (5 bases). V was cut by 1 base and J by 4 bases, with 9 bases left in between. The CDR3 covers 14 residues. Germline V gives CDR1 LGHNA, CDR2 YSLEER. Written as DNA, the CDR3 is TGCGCCAGCAGCCAAGGTTCAGGGCCAGATACGCAGTATTTT. Its translation: CASSQGSGPDTQYF.

The rearrangement joins TRBV29-1 to TRBJ2-3; no clear D gene. The CDR3 extends over 13 amino acids. Germline values: CDR1 SQVTM, CDR2 ANQGSEA. Trimming took off 1 base at V and 8 bases at J, with 13 bases between the two ends. CDR3 DNA sequence: TGCAGCGTTGAAGGGACCTCCCCGGGTACGCAGTATTTT. Translating it yields CSVEGTSPGTQYF.

This clone was counted once. The chain joins TRBV5-1 to TRBJ2-5; D may match TRBD1 or TRBD2 (5 bases each). CDR3 length equals 15 residues. V lost 0 bases to trimming and J lost 4 bases, with 13 bases between them. The germline gives CDR1 SGHRS, CDR2 YFSETQ. In nucleotides, the CDR3 is TGCGCCAGCAGCTTGGTGTCCGGGACCAGAGAGACCCAGTACTTC. It specifies CASSLVSGTRETQYF.